What follows describes a single TCR beta chain. The PBMCs were sourced from fresh peripheral blood (around 9.9 ml). The sample is drawn from a study of T cells in Graves' hyperthyroidism and ophthalmopathy. Looked up from germline, CDR1 is MGHRA and CDR2 is YSYEKL. Trimming at V came to 6 bases and at J to 1 base, leaving 16 bases not matched to a gene. The CDR3 runs to 18 residues. The CDR3 regions of TCR beta were amplified from RNA transcripts. Researchers ran a first-round RT-PCR on the TCR CDR3 using the HTBI primer set. MiXCR was run by TCRdb on the multiplex PCR reads, yielding one entry per CDR3 protein. The repertoire holds 500,000 or so distinct CDR3 sequences, with about a sixth as singletons.

Sequencing input: blood. This chain joins TRBV4-1 and TRBJ1-1; 8 nucleotides align to TRBD1. This TCR was recovered from a young woman with Graves' ophthalmopathy. The CDR3 DNA is TGCGCCAGCAGTCCAACCTTTGACAGGGGAGGACGGAACACTGAAGCTTTCTTT. As protein: CASSPTFDRGGRNTEAFF.